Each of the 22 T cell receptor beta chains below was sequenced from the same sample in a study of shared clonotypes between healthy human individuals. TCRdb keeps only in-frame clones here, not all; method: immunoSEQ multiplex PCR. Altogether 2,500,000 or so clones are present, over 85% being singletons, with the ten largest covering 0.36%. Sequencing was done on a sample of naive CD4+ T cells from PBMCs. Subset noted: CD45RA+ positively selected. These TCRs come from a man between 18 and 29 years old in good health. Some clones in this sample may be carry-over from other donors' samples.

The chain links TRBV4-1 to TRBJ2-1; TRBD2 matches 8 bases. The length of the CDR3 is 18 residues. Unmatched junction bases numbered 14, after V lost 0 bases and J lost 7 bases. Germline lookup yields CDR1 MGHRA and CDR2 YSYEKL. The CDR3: CASSQESMSTGGRNEQFF. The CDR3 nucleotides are TGCGCCAGCAGCCAAGAGAGCATGAGCACTGGCGGGAGGAATGAGCAGTTCTTC.

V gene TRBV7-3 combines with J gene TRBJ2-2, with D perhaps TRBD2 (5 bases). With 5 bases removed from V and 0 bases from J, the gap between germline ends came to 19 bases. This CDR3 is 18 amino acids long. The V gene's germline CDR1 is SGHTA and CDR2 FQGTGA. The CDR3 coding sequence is TGTGCCAGCAGCCCTATTACGGGATCCCACACGAACACCGGGGAGCTGTTTTTT. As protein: CASSPITGSHTNTGELFF.

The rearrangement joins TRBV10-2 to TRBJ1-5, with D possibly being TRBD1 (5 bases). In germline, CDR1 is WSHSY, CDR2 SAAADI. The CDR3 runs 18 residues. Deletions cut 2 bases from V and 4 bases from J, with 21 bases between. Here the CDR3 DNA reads TGCGCCAGCAGTGAGGAGGGGCGAAGGCTCGGTTTTAATCAGCCCCAGCATTTT. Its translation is CASSEEGRRLGFNQPQHF.

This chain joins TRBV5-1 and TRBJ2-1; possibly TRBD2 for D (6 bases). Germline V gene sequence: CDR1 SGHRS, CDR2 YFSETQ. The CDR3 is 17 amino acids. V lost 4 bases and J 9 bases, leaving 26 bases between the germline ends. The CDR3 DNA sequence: TGCGCCAGCAGCCTCCCGGTACTGGCGGGAACCCGGAGTGAGCAGTTCTTC. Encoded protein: CASSLPVLAGTRSEQFF.

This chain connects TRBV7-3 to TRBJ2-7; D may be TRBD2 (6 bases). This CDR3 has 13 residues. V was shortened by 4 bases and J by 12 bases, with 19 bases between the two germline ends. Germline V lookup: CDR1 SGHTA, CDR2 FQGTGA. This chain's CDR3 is CASSSGGIGTAYF. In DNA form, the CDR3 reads TGTGCCAGCAGCTCTGGCGGGATAGGTACCGCGTACTTC.

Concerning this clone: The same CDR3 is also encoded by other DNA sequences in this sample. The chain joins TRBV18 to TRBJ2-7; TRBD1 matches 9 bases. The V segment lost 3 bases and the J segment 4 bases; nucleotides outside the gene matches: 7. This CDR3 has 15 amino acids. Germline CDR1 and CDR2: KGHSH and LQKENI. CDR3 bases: TGTGCCAGCTCACCCCGGGACAGGGCATCTTACGAGCAGTACTTC. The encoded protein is CASSPRDRASYEQYF.

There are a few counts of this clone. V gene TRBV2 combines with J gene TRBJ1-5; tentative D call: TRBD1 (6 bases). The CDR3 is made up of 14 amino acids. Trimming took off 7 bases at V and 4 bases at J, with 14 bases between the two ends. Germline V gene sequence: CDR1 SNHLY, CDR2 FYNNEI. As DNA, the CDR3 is TGTGCCAGCAACTCACAGGGACGTAATCAGCCCCAGCATTTT. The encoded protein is CASNSQGRNQPQHF.

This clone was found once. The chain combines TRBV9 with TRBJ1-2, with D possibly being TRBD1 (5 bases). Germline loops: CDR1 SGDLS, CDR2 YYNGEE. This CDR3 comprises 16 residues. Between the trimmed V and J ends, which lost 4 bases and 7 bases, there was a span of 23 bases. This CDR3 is CASSPDPTDTRRGYTF. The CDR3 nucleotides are TGTGCCAGCAGCCCAGACCCCACGGACACCCGCCGTGGCTACACCTTC.

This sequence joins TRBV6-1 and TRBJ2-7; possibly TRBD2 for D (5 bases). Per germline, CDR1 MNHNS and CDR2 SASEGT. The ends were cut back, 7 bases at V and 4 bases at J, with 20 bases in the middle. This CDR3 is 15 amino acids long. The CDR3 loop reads CASTSTWVGEYEQYF. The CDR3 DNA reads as TGTGCCAGCACTTCGACGTGGGTCGGGGAATACGAGCAGTACTTC.

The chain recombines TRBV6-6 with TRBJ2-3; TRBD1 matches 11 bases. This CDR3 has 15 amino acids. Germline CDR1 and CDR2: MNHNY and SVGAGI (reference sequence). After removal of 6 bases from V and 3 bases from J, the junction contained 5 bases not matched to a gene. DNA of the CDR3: TGTGCCAGCAGGATGGGGACAGGGGGAACAGATACGCAGTATTTT. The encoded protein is CASRMGTGGTDTQYF.

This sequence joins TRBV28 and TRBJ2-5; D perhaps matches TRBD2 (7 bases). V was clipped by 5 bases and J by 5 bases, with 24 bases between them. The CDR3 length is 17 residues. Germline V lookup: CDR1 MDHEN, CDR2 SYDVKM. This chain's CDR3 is CASSGRVFRGAEETQYF. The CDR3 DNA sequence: TGTGCCAGCAGTGGGCGGGTTTTTCGGGGGGCAGAGGAGACCCAGTACTTC.

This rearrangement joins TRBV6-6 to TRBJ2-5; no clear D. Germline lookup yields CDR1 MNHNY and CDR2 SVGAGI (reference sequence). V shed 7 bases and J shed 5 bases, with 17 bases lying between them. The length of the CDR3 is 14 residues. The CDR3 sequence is CASTHLRRVETQYF. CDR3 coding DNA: TGTGCCAGCACCCACCTTAGGAGAGTGGAGACCCAGTACTTC.

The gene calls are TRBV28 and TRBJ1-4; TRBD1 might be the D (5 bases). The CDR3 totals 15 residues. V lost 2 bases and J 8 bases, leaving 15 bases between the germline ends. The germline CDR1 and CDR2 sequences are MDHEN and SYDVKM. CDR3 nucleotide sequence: TGTGCCAGCAGTTTAGGGGCCCGGAGGAGGGAAAAACTGTTTTTT. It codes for CASSLGARRREKLFF.

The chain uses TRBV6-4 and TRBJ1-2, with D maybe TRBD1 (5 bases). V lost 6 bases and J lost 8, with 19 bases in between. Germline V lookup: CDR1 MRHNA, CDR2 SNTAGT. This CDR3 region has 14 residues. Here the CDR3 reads CASRLLQGAGGYTF. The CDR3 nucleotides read TGTGCCAGCAGACTCCTTCAGGGAGCCGGAGGCTACACCTTC.

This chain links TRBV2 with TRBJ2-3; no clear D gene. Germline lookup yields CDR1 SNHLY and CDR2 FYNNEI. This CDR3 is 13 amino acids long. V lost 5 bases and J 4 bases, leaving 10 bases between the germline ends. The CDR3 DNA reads TGTGCCAGCAGTTCCACTCGCGCAGATACGCAGTATTTT. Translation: CASSSTRADTQYF.

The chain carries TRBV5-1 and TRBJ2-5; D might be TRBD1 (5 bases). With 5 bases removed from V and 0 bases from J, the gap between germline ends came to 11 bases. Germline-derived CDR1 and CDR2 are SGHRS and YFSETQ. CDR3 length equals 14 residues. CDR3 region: CASRSTEYQETQYF. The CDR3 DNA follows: TGCGCCAGCAGATCGACAGAGTACCAAGAGACCCAGTACTTC.

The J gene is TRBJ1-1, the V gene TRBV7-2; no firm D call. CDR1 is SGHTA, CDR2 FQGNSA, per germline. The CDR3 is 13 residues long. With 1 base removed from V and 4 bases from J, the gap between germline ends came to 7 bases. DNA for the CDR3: TGTGCCAGCAGCTTAGGGCAGAGCACTGAAGCTTTCTTT. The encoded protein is CASSLGQSTEAFF.

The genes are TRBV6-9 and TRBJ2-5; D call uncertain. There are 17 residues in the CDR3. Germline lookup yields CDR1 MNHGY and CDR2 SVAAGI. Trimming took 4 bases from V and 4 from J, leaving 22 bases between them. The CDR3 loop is CASSFQVNQSFGETQYF. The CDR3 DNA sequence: TGTGCCAGCAGTTTCCAGGTGAACCAGAGTTTCGGAGAGACCCAGTACTTC.

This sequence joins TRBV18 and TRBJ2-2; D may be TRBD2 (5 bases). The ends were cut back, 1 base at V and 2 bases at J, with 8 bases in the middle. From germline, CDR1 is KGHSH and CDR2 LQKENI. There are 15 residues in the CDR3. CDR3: CASSPLTGNTGELFF. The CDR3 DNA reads TGTGCCAGCTCACCACTGACGGGAAACACCGGGGAGCTGTTTTTT.

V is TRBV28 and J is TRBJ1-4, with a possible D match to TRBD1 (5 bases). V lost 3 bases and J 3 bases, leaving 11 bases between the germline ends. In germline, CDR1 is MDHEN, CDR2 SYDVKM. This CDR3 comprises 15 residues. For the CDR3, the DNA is TGTGCCAGCAGTTTTCGGGGGATTTCTAATGAAAAACTGTTTTTT. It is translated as CASSFRGISNEKLFF.

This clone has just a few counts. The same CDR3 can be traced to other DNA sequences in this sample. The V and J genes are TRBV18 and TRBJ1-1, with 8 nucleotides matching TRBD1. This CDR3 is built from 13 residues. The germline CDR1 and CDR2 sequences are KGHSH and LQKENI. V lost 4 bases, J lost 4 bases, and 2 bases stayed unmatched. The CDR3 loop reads CASSQTGGTEAFF. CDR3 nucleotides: TGTGCCAGCTCACAAACAGGGGGCACTGAAGCTTTCTTT.

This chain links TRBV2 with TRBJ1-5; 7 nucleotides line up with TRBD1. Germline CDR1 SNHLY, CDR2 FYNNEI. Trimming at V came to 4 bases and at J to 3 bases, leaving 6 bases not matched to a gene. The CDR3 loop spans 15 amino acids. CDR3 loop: CASSVRTGVNQPQHF. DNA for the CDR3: TGTGCCAGCAGTGTCAGGACAGGCGTCAATCAGCCCCAGCATTTT.